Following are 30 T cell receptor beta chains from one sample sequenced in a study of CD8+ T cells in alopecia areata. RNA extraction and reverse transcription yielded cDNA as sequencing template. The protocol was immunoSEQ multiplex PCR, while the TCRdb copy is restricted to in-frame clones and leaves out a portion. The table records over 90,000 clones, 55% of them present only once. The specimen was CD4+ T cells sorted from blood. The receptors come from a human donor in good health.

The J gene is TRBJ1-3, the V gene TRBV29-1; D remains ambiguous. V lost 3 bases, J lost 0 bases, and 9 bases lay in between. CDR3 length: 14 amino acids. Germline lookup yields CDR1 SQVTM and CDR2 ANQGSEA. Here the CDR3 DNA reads TGCAGCGTTGAGCCGGGATTCTCTGGAAACACCATATATTTT. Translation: CSVEPGFSGNTIYF.

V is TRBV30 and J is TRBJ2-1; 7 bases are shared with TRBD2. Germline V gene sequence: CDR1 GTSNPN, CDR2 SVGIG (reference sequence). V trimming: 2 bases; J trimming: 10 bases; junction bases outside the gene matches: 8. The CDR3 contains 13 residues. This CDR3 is CAWSRDYLAEQFF. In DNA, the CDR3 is TGTGCCTGGAGTAGGGACTACCTCGCAGAGCAGTTCTTC.

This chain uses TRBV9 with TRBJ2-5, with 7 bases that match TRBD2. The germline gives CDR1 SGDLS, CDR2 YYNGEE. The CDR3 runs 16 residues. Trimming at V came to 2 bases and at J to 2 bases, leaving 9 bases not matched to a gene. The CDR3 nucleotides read TGTGCCAGCAGCGTCGGGACCGGGACTATGCAAGAGACCCAGTACTTC. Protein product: CASSVGTGTMQETQYF.

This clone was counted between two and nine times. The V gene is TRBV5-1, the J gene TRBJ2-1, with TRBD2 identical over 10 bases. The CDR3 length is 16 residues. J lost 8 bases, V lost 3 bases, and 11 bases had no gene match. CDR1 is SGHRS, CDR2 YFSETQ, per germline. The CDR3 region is CASSSPDLAGDYEQFF. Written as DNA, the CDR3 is TGCGCCAGCAGCTCCCCAGACCTAGCGGGGGACTATGAGCAGTTCTTC.

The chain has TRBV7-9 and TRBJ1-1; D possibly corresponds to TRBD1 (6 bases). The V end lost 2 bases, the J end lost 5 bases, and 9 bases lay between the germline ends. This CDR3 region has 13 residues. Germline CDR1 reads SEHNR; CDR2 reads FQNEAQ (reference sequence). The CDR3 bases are TGTGCCAGCAGCTTATCACAGGGTACTGAAGCTTTCTTT. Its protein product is CASSLSQGTEAFF.

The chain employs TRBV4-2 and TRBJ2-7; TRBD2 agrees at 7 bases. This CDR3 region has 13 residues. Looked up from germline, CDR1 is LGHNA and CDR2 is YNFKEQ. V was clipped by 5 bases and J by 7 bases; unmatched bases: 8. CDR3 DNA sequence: TGTGCCAGCAGCTTAGAGGGCGGGGGTGAGCAGTACTTC. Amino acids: CASSLEGGGEQYF.

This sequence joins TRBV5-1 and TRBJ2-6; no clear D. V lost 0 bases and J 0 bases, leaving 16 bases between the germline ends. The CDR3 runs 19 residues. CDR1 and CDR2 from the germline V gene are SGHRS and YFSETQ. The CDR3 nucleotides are TGCGCCAGCAGCTTGGAGGAAGTGTTCGGCAGCTCTGGGGCCAACGTCCTGACTTTC. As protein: CASSLEEVFGSSGANVLTF.

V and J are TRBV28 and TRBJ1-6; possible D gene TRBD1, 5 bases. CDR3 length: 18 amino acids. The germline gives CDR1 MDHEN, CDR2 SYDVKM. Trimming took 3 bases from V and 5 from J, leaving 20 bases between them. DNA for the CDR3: TGTGCCAGCAGTTTCGTCTGGACCCTCGACAGCAATAATTCACCCCTCCACTTT. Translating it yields CASSFVWTLDSNNSPLHF.

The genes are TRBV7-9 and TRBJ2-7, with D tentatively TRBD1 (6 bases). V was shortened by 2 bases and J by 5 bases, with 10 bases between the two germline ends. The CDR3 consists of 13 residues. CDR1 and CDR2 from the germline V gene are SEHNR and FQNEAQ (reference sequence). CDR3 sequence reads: CASSLKQGDEQYF. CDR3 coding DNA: TGTGCCAGCAGCTTAAAACAGGGAGACGAGCAGTACTTC.

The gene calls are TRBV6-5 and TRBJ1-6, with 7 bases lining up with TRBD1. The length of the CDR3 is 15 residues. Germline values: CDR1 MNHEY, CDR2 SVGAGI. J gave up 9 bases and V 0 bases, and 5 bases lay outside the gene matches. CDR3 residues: CASSYSTGSTSPLHF. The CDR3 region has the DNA TGTGCCAGCAGTTACTCGACAGGGTCCACTTCACCCCTCCACTTT.

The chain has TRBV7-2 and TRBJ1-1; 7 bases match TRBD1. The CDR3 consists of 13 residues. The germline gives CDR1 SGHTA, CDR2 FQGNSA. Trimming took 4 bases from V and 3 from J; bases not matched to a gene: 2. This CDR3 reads CASSSQGDTEAFF. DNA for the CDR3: TGTGCCAGCAGCTCCCAGGGGGACACTGAAGCTTTCTTT.

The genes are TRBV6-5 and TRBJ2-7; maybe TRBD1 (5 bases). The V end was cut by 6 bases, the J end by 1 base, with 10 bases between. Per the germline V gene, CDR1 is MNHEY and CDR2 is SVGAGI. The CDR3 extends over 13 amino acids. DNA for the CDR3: TGTGCCAGCAGAAAAGGGGTTTCCTACGAGCAGTACTTC. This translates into CASRKGVSYEQYF.

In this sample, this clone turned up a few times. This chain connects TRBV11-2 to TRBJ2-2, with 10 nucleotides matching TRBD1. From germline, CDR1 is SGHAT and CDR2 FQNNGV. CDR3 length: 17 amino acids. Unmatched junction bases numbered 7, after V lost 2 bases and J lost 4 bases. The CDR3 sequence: CASSLRTGQGTTGELFF. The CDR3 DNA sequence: TGTGCCAGCAGCTTACGTACGGGACAGGGGACCACCGGGGAGCTGTTTTTT.

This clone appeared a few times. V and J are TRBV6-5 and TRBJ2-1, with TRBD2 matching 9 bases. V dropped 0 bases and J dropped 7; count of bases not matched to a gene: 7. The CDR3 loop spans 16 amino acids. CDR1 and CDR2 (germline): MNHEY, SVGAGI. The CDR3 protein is CASSYSNSGGKNEQFF. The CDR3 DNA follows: TGTGCCAGCAGTTACTCGAATAGCGGGGGTAAGAATGAGCAGTTCTTC.

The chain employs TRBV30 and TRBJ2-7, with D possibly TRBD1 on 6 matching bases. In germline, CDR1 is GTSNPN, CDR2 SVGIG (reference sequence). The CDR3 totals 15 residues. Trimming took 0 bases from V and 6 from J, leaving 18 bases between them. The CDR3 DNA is TGTGCCTGGAGTGTACATCCTGGACAGCTCTCCGAGCAGTACTTC. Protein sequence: CAWSVHPGQLSEQYF.

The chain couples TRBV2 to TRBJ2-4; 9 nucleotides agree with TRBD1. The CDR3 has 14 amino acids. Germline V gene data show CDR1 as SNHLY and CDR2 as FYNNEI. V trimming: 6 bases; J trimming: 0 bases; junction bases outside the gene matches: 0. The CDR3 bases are TGTGCCAGCAGGACAGGGGGAGCCAAAAACATTCAGTACTTC. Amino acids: CASRTGGAKNIQYF.

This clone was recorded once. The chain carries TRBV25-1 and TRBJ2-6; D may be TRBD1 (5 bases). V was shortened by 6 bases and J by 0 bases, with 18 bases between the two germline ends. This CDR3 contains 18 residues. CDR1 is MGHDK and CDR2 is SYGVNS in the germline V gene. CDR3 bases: TGTGCCAGCAGGCCTGGACAAACTACTCGCTCTGGGGCCAACGTCCTGACTTTC. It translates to CASRPGQTTRSGANVLTF.

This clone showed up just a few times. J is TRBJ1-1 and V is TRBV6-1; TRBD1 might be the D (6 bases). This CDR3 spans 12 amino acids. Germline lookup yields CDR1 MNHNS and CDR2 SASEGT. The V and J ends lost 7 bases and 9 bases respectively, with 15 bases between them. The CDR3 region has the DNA TGTGCCAGCAAGTCCCCCGACAGGAAAGCTTTCTTT. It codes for CASKSPDRKAFF.

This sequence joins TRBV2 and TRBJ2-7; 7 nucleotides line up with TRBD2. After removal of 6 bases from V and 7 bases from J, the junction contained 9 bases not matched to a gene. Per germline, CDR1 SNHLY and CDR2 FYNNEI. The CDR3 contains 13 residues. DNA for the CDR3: TGTGCCAGCAGCTTAGAGGGCGGGGGTGAGCAGTACTTC. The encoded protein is CASSLEGGGEQYF.

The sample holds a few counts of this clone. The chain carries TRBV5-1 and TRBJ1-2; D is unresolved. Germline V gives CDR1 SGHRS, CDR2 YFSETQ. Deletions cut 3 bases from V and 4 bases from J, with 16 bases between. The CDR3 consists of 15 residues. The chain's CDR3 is CASSSPDSGIYGYTF. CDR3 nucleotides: TGCGCCAGCAGCTCCCCGGACTCAGGAATCTATGGCTACACCTTC.

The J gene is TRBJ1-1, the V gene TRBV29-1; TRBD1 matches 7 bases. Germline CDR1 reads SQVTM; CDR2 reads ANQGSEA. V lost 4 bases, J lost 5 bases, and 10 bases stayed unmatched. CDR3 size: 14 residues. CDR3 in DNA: TGCAGCGTTGCCCGCGCACAGGGGCCTACTGAAGCTTTCTTT. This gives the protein CSVARAQGPTEAFF.

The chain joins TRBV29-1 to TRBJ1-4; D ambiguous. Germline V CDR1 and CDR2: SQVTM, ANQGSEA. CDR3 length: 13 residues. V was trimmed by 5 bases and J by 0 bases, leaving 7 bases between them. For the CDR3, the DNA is TGCAGCGTTAGGCCGTCAACTAATGAAAAACTGTTTTTT. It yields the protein CSVRPSTNEKLFF.

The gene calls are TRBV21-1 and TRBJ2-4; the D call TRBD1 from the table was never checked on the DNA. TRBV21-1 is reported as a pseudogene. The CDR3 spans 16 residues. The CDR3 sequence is CASSLQGDLAKNIQYF. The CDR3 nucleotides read TGTGCCAGCAGCCTCCAGGGGGATCTAGCCAAAAACATTCAGTACTTC.

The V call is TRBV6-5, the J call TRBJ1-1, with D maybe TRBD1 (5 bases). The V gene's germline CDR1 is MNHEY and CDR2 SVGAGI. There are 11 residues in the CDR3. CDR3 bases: TGTCGAGTCGGACAGAACACTGAAGCTTTCTTT. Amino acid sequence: CRVGQNTEAFF.

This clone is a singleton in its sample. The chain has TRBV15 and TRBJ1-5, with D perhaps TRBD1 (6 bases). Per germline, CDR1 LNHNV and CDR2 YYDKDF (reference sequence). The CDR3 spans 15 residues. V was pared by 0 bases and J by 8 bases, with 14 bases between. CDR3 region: CATSREQGVGEPQHF. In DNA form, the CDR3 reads TGTGCCACCAGCAGAGAACAGGGAGTTGGGGAGCCCCAGCATTTT. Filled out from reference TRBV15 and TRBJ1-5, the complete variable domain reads DAMVIQNPRYQVTQFGKPVTLSCSQTLNHNVMYWYQQKSSQAPKLLFHYYDKDFNNEADTPDNFQSRRPNTSFCFLDIRSPGLGDTAMYLCATSREQGVGEPQHFGDGTRLSIL.

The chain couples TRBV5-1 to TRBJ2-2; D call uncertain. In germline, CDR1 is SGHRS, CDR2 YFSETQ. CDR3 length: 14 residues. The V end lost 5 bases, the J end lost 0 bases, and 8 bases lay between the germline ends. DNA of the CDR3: TGCGCCAGCAGGGTTGACGCGAACACCGGGGAGCTGTTTTTT. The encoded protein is CASRVDANTGELFF.

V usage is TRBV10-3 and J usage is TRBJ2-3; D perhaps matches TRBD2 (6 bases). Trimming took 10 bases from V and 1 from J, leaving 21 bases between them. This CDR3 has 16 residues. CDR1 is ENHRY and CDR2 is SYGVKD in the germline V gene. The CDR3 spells CATLPRGLVGTDTQYF. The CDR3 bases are TGTGCCACCCTTCCACGGGGACTGGTGGGCACAGATACGCAGTATTTT.

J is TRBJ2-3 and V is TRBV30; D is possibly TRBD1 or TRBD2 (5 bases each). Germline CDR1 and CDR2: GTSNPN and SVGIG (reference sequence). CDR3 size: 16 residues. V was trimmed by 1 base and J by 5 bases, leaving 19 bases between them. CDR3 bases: TGTGCCTGGAGTGCCTTCCCTTCGAGTGGGGGAGATACGCAGTATTTT. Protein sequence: CAWSAFPSSGGDTQYF.

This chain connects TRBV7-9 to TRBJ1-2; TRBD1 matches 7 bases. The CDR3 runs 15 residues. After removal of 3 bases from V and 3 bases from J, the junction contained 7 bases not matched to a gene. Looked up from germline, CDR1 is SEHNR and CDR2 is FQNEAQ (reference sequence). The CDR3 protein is CASSFTRDSHYGYTF. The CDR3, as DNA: TGTGCCAGCAGCTTTACACGGGACAGCCACTATGGCTACACCTTC.

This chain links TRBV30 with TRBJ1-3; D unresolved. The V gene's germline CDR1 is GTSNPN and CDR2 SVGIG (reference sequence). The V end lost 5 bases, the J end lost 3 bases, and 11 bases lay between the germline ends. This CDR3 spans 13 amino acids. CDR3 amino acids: CAWQFNLGNTIYF. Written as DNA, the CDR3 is TGTGCCTGGCAATTTAATCTTGGAAACACCATATATTTT. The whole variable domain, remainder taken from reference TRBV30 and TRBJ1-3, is SQTIHQWPATLVQPVGSPLSLECTVEGTSNPNLYWYRQAAGRGLQLLFYSVGIGQISSEVPQNLSASRPQDRQFILSSKKLLLSDSGFYLCAWQFNLGNTIYFGEGSWLTVV.